This T cell receptor beta chain was found in a study of T cells after yellow fever vaccination. Points from the study as a whole: Relatively few clonotypes were ones that appeared in both CD4 and CD8 compartments. Within FACS-sorted repertoires, abundant clonotypes contaminating from the bulk population could be present.

TCRdb itself ran the 5' RACE reads through MiXCR, one entry per CDR3 protein. The table shows under 550,000 distinct CDR3 sequences, with around a fifth occurring only once. The CDR3 consists of 12 residues. V lost 4 bases, J lost 7 bases, and 10 bases lay in between. This clonotype was counted between two and nine times. Its specificity is unknown. The sequencing used PBMCs, collected 20 to 25 days after the first yellow fever vaccination. This chain uses TRBV12-3 or TRBV12-4 with TRBJ2-5; D ambiguous. This TCR came from a young man who received the YFV17D yellow fever vaccine. The DNA for the CDR3 is TGTGCCAGCAGTTCTGTAGGATGGACCCAGTACTTC. This codes for CASSSVGWTQYF.